This T cell receptor beta chain was identified in a study of shared clonotypes between healthy human individuals. Whole-study context: Participating donors consisted of a couple of women and a few men aged 18 to 49.

Some clones are missing from TCRdb's copy, which holds only in-frame ones; the method was immunoSEQ multiplex PCR. The sample lists about 2.1 million clones, around 93% occurring once. Notes on the study in general: Clonotype sharing among donors, it was expected, would be affected by sequencing depth.

V gave up 5 bases and J gave up 8 bases; unmatched junction bases: 8. Germline V gene lookup returns CDR1 SQVTM and CDR2 ANQGSEA. The CDR3 is 12 amino acids. Naive CD8 isolation took CD45RO-negative cells positively selected for CCR7 and excluded terminally differentiated effector memory CD45RA+ cells. Those who donated were healthy HIV-negative adults, with no recent acute infections or vaccinations reported. The donor cohort consisted entirely of Caucasian adults residing in Nashville, Tennessee. In the case of this clone: The antigen remains unidentified.

The specimen sequenced was naive CD8+ T cells from PBMCs. The TCR originated in a man aged 18 to 29 in good health. Some clones in this sample may be carry-over from other donors' samples. The chain recombines TRBV29-1 with TRBJ1-2; 7 nucleotides match TRBD1. The CDR3 reads CSVKEGAQGYTF. CDR3 bases: TGCAGCGTTAAGGAGGGGGCTCAGGGCTACACCTTC.